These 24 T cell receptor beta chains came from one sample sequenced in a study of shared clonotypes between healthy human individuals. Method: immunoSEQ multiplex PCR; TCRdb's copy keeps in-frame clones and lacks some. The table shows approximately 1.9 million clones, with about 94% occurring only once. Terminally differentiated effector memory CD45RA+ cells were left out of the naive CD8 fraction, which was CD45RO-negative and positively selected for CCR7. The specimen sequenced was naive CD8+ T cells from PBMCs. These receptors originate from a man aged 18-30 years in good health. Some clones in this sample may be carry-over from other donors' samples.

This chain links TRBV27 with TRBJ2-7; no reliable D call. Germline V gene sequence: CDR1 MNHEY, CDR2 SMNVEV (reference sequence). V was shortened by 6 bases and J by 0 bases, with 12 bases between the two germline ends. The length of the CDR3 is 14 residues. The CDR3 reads CASSPDFYSYEQYF. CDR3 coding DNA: TGTGCCAGCAGCCCAGATTTTTACTCCTACGAGCAGTACTTC.

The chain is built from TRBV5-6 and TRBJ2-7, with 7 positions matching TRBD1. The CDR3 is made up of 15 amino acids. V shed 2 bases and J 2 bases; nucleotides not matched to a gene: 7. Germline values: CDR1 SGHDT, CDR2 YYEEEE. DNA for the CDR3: TGTGCCAGCAGCTTAGGACAGGATCCTACCTACGAGCAGTACTTC. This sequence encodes CASSLGQDPTYEQYF. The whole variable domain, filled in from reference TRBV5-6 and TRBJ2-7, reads DAGVTQSPTHLIKTRGQQVTLRCSPKSGHDTVSWYQQALGQGPQFIFQYYEEEERQRGNFPDRFSGHQFPNYSSELNVNALLLGDSALYLCASSLGQDPTYEQYFGPGTRLTVT.

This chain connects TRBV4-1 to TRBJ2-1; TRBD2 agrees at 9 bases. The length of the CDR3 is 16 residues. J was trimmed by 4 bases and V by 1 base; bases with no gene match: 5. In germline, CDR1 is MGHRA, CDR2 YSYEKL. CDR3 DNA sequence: TGCGCCAGCAGCCAAGTAGCGGGAGAGGGGTACAATGAGCAGTTCTTC. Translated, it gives CASSQVAGEGYNEQFF.

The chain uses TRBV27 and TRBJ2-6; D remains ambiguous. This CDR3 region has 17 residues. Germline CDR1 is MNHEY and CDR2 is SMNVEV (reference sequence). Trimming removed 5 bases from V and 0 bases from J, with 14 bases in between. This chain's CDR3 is CASSPKTSSSGANVLTF. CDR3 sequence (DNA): TGTGCCAGCAGTCCGAAAACCAGCAGCTCTGGGGCCAACGTCCTGACTTTC.

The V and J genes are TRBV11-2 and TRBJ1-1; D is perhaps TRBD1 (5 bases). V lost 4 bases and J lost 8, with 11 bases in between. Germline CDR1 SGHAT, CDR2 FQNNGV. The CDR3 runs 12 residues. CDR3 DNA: TGTGCCAGCAGCTCGGACAACCGGGAAGCTTTCTTT. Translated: CASSSDNREAFF.

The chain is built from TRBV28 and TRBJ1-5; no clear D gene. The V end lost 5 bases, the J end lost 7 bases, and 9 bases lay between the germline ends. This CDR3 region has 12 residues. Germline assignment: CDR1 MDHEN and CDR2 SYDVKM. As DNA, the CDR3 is TGTGCCAGCAGTGCCCCGGGGCAGCCCCAGCATTTT. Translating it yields CASSAPGQPQHF.

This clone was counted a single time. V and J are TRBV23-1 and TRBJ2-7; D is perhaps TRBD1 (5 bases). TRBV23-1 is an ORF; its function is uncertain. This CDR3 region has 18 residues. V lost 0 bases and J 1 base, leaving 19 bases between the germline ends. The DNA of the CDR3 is TGCGCCAGCAGTCAATCTTGGATTGACAGTGCCGTTTCCTACGAGCAGTACTTC. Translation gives CASSQSWIDSAVSYEQYF.

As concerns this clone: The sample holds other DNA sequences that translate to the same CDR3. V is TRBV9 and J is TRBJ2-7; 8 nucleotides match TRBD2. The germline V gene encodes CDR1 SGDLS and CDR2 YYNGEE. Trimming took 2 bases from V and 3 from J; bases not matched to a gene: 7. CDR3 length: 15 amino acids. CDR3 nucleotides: TGTGCCAGCAGCGTTGCTTGGGGGACTAGCTACGAGCAGTACTTC. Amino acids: CASSVAWGTSYEQYF.

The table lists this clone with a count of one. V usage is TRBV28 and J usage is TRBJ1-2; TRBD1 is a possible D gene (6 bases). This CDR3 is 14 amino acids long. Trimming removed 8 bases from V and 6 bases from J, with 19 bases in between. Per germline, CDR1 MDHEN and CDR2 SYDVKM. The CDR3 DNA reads TGTGCCAGCTCAATTCCGGGACACTCTGATGGCTACACCTTC. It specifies CASSIPGHSDGYTF.

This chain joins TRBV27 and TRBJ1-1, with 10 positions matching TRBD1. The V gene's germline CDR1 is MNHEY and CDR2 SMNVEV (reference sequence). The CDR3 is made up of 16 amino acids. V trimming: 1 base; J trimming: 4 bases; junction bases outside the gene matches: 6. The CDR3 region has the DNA TGTGCCAGCAGTTTATTAAGGGGGACAGGGGCCACTGAAGCTTTCTTT. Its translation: CASSLLRGTGATEAFF.

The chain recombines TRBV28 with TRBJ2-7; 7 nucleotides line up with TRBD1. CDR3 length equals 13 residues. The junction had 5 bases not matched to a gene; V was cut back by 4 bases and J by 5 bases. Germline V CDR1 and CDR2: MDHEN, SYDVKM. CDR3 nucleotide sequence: TGTGCCAGCAGTTCCAGGGGGACAGACGAGCAGTACTTC. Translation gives CASSSRGTDEQYF. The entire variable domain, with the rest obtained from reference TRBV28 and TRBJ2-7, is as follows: DVKVTQSSRYLVKRTGEKVFLECVQDMDHENMFWYRQDPGLGLRLIYFSYDVKMKEKGDIPEGYSVSREKKERFSLILESASTNQTSMYLCASSSRGTDEQYFGPGTRLTVT.

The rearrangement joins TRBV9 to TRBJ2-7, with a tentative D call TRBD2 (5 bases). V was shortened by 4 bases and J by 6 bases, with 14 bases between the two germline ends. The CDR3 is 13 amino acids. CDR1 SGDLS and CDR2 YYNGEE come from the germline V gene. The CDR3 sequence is CASSPSEAVEQYF. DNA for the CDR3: TGTGCCAGCAGCCCCAGCGAAGCGGTCGAGCAGTACTTC. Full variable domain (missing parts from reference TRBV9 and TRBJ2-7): DSGVTQTPKHLITATGQRVTLRCSPRSGDLSVYWYQQSLDQGLQFLIQYYNGEERAKGNILERFSAQQFPDLHSELNLSSLELGDSALYFCASSPSEAVEQYFGPGTRLTVT.

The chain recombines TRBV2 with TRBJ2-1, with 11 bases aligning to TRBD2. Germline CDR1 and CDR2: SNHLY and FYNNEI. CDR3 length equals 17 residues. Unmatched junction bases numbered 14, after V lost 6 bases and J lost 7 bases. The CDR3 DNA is TGTGCCAGCAGCTCCAGAATAGCGGGAGGGCGGTTGAATGAGCAGTTCTTC. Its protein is CASSSRIAGGRLNEQFF.

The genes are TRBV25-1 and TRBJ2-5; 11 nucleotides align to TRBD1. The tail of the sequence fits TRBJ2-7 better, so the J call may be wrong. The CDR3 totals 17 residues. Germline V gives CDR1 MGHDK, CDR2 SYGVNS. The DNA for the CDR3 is TGTGCCAGCAGTAAACCCCGGGGGACAGGGGGCTCCTACGAGCAGTACTTC. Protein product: CASSKPRGTGGSYEQYF.

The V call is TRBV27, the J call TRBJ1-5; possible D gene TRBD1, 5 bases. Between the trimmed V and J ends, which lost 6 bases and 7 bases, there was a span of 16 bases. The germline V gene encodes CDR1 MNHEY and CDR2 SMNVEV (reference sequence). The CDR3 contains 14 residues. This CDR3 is CASSPRGSWQPQHF. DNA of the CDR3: TGTGCCAGCAGCCCTCGGGGCTCGTGGCAGCCCCAGCATTTT.

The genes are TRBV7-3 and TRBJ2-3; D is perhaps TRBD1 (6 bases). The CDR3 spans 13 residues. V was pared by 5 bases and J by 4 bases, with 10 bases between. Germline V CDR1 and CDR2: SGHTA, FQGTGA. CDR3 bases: TGTGCCAGCAGCCCCCAGGGGCCAGATACGCAGTATTTT. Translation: CASSPQGPDTQYF.

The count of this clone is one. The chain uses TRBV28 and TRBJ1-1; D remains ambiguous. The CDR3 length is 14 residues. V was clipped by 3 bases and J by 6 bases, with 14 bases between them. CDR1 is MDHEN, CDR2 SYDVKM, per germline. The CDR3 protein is CASSFGQAGAEAFF. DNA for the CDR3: TGTGCCAGCAGTTTTGGCCAGGCGGGCGCTGAAGCTTTCTTT.

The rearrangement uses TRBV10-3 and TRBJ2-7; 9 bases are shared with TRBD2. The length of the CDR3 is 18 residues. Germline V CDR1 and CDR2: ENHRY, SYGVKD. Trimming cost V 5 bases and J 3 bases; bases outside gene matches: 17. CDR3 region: CAISRLRLADNLDYEQYF. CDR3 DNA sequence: TGTGCCATCAGTCGTTTAAGACTAGCGGACAACCTCGACTACGAGCAGTACTTC.

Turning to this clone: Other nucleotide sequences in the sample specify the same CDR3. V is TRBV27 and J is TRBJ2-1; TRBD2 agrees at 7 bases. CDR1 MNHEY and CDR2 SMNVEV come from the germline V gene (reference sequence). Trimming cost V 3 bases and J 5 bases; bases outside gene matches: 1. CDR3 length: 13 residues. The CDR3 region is CASSLGRDNEQFF. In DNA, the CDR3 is TGTGCCAGCAGTTTGGGGAGGGACAATGAGCAGTTCTTC.

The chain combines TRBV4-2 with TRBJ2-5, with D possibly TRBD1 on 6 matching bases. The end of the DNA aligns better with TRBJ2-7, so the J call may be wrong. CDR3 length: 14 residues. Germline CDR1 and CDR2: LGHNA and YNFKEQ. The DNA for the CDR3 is TGTGCCAGCAGCCCGGGCAGGGGTGGCTACGAGCAGTACTTC. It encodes CASSPGRGGYEQYF.

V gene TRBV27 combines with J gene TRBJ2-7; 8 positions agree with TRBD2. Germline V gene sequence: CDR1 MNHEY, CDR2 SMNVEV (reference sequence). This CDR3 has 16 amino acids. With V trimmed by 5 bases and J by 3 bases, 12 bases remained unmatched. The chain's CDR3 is CASSPLGSGSYYEQYF. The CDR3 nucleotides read TGTGCCAGCAGTCCCCTAGGGAGCGGGAGCTACTACGAGCAGTACTTC.

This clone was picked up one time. CDR3 loop: CASSAGTYYEQYF. The CDR3 nucleotides read TGTGCCAGCAGTGCAGGCACCTACTACGAGCAGTACTTC. This chain joins TRBV6-1 and TRBJ2-7; D is undetermined. This CDR3 has 13 amino acids. Trimming removed 4 bases at V and 3 bases at J, with 10 bases between. Germline CDR1 MNHNS, CDR2 SASEGT.

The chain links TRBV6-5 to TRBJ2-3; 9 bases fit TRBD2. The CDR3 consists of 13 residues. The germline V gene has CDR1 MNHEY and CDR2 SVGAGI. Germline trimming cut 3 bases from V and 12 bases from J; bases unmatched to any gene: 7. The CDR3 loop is CASSYLAGSPQYF. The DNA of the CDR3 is TGTGCCAGCAGTTATCTAGCGGGATCTCCCCAGTATTTT.

CDR3 nucleotides: TGTGCCAGCAGCCGCACGGGCACTGGAAACACCATATATTTT. It yields the protein CASSRTGTGNTIYF. The chain combines TRBV7-9 with TRBJ1-3; D gene ambiguous. V lost 5 bases, J lost 2 bases, and 10 bases lay in between. Germline V gene data show CDR1 as SEHNR and CDR2 as FQNEAQ (reference sequence). This CDR3 comprises 14 residues.